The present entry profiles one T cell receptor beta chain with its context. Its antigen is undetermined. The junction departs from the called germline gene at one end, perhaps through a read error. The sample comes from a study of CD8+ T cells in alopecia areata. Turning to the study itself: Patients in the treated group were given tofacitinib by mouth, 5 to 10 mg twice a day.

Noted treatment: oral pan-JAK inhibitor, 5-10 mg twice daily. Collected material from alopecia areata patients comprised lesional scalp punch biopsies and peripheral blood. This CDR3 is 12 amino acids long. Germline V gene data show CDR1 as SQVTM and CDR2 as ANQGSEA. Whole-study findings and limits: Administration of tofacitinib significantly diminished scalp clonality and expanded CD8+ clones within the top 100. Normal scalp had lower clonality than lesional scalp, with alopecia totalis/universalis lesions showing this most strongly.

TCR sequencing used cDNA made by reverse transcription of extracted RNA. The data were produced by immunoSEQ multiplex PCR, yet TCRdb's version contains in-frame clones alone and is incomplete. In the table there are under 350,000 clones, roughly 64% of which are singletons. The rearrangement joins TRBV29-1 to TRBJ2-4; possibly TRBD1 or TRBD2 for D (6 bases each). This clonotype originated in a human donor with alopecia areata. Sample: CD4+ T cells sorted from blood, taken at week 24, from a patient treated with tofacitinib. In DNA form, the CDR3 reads TGCAGCGTTGTCCCCGGGGGCGCGAGGGTTATCTTC. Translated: CSVVPGGARVIF.